Listed below are T cell receptor beta chains from one sample, sequenced in a study of technical replicates of blood from several donors. Assay used: immunoSEQ multiplex PCR; TCRdb lists only in-frame clones, some missing. The table shows about 83,000 clones, with approximately 96% occurring only once. Sequenced: T cells isolated from PBMCs. Receptors originate from a human donor in good health. Each CDR3 is given with its conserved first and last residue. Each record gives: CDR3 length, D gene, J gene, clone size, V gene, CDR3 DNA, CDR3 protein. The D gene is left open where the match is weak. Clone sizes are given selectively: once, few, many, or a class where the clone is expanded.

len: 15; d_gene: -; j_gene: TRBJ1-2; abundance: -; v_gene: TRBV7-2; CDR3nt: TGTGCCAGCAGCTCCTACCTGGAGGCCGGCTATGGCTACACCTTC; CDR3aa: CASSSYLEAGYGYTF
len: 15; d_gene: TRBD1; j_gene: TRBJ2-5; abundance: -; v_gene: TRBV19; CDR3nt: TGTGCCAGTAGTTTACACAGGGGTGGCCAAGAGACCCAGTACTTC; CDR3aa: CASSLHRGGQETQYF
len: 14; d_gene: -; j_gene: TRBJ2-5; abundance: -; v_gene: TRBV6-6; CDR3nt: TGTGCCAGCAGTTCCGCCAGGGTAGTAGAGACCCAGTACTTC; CDR3aa: CASSSARVVETQYF
len: 15; d_gene: -; j_gene: TRBJ1-3; abundance: -; v_gene: TRBV19; CDR3nt: TGTGCCAGTAGAACAAGACAGAGCTCTGGAAACACCATATATTTT; CDR3aa: CASRTRQSSGNTIYF
len: 15; d_gene: -; j_gene: TRBJ2-3; abundance: -; v_gene: TRBV11-2; CDR3nt: TGTGCCAGCAGCCGGCGGACAATAGGCACAGATACGCAGTATTTT; CDR3aa: CASSRRTIGTDTQYF
len: 15; d_gene: -; j_gene: TRBJ2-3; abundance: few; v_gene: TRBV25-1; CDR3nt: TGTGCCAGCAGTCCCTATCGGGGGGCCGCAGATACGCAGTATTTT; CDR3aa: CASSPYRGAADTQYF
len: 12; d_gene: -; j_gene: TRBJ1-1; abundance: -; v_gene: TRBV29-1; CDR3nt: TGCAGCGTTGAGAGGAGGGCCACTGAAGCTTTCTTT; CDR3aa: CSVERRATEAFF
len: 12; d_gene: -; j_gene: TRBJ1-1; abundance: few; v_gene: TRBV6-6; CDR3nt: TGTGCCAGCAGTAGCCGGAACACTGAAGCTTTCTTT; CDR3aa: CASSSRNTEAFF
len: 18; d_gene: TRBD2; j_gene: TRBJ2-3; abundance: -; v_gene: TRBV7-2; CDR3nt: TGTGCCAGCAGCCCCGGTCTAGCGGGGGGGCATTTGGCAGATACGCAGTATTTT; CDR3aa: CASSPGLAGGHLADTQYF
len: 15; d_gene: TRBD1; j_gene: TRBJ2-4; abundance: -; v_gene: TRBV29-1; CDR3nt: TGCAGCGTTGAGATGAGAGGGACAGCAAAAAACATTCAGTACTTC; CDR3aa: CSVEMRGTAKNIQYF
len: 16; d_gene: TRBD1; j_gene: TRBJ2-1; abundance: -; v_gene: TRBV27; CDR3nt: TGTGCCAGCAGTCCCAGACAGGGAAACTTCTACAATGAGCAGTTCTTC; CDR3aa: CASSPRQGNFYNEQFF
len: 15; d_gene: -; j_gene: TRBJ2-1; abundance: -; v_gene: TRBV5-1; CDR3nt: TGCGCCAGCAAATTGGGGGGGGCCGCCTACAATGAGCAGTTCTTC; CDR3aa: CASKLGGAAYNEQFF
len: 16; d_gene: TRBD2; j_gene: TRBJ2-5; abundance: once; v_gene: TRBV18; CDR3nt: TGTGCCAGCTCACCACCGGCTAGCGGGGGAGCAGAGACCCAGTACTTC; CDR3aa: CASSPPASGGAETQYF
len: 12; d_gene: TRBD1; j_gene: TRBJ2-7; abundance: -; v_gene: TRBV6-1; CDR3nt: TGTGCCAGCATGACGACAGGGCACGAGCAGTACTTC; CDR3aa: CASMTTGHEQYF
len: 15; d_gene: -; j_gene: TRBJ1-1; abundance: -; v_gene: TRBV5-4; CDR3nt: TGTGCCAGCAGCTTGGGTTCCGGGGGAGGTACTGAAGCTTTCTTT; CDR3aa: CASSLGSGGGTEAFF
len: 15; d_gene: -; j_gene: TRBJ1-3; abundance: -; v_gene: TRBV9; CDR3nt: TGTGCCAGCCAGGATTATAGCGGCTCTGGAAACACCATATATTTT; CDR3aa: CASQDYSGSGNTIYF
len: 16; d_gene: TRBD2; j_gene: TRBJ2-3; abundance: -; v_gene: TRBV10-3; CDR3nt: TGTGCCATCAGCGCCAGAGAGGGACTAGCGGAGGGTACGCAGTATTTT; CDR3aa: CAISAREGLAEGTQYF
len: 16; d_gene: -; j_gene: TRBJ2-3; abundance: -; v_gene: TRBV5-4; CDR3nt: TGTGCCAGCAGCTTGCGAGGTGAGCCGAGCACAGATACGCAGTATTTT; CDR3aa: CASSLRGEPSTDTQYF
len: 14; d_gene: -; j_gene: TRBJ2-7; abundance: -; v_gene: TRBV14; CDR3nt: TGTGCCAGCAGCCAAGATGACTACTCCTACGAGCAGTACTTC; CDR3aa: CASSQDDYSYEQYF
len: 14; d_gene: TRBD2; j_gene: TRBJ2-7; abundance: -; v_gene: TRBV29-1; CDR3nt: TGCAGCGTCGCGGGGGGGACCAGCTCCTACGAGCAGTACTTC; CDR3aa: CSVAGGTSSYEQYF
len: 15; d_gene: TRBD2; j_gene: TRBJ2-1; abundance: -; v_gene: TRBV2; CDR3nt: TGTGCCAGCAGGGGTACTAGCGGGGGGAGGAATGAGCAGTTCTTC; CDR3aa: CASRGTSGGRNEQFF
len: 15; d_gene: TRBD2; j_gene: TRBJ2-3; abundance: -; v_gene: TRBV11-3; CDR3nt: TGTGCCAGCATGAGCCGCGGGACTAGTCCAGATACGCAGTATTTT; CDR3aa: CASMSRGTSPDTQYF